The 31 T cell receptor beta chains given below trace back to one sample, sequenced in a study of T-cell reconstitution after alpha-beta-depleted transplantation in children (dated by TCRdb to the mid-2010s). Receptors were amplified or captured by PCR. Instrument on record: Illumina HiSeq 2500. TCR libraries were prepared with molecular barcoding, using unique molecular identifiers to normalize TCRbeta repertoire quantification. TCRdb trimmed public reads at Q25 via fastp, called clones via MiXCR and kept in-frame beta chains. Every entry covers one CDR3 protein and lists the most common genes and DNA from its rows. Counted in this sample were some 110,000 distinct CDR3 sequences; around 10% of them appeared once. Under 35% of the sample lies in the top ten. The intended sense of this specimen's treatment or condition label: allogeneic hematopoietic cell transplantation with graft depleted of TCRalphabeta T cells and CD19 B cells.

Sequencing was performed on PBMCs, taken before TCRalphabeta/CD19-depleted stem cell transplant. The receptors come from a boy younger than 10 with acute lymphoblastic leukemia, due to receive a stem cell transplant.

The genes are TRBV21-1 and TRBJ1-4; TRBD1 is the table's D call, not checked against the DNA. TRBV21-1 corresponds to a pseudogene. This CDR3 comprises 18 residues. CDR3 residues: CASSTPTPTGTGFGKLFF. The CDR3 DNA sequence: TGTGCCAGCAGCACCCCCACACCAACCGGGACAGGATTCGGAAAACTGTTTTTT.

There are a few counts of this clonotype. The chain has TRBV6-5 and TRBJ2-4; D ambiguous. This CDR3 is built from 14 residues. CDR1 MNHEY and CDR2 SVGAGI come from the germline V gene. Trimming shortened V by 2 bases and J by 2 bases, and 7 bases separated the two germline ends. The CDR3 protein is CASSYQGPKNIQYF. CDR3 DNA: TGTGCCAGCAGTTACCAAGGACCCAAAAACATTCAGTACTTC.

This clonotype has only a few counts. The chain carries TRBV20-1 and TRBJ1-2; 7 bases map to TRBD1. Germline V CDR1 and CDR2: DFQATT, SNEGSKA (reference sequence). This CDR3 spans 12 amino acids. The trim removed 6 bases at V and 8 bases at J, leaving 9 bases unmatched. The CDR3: CSAESRGRGYTF. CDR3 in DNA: TGCAGTGCCGAATCGAGGGGGCGCGGCTACACCTTC.

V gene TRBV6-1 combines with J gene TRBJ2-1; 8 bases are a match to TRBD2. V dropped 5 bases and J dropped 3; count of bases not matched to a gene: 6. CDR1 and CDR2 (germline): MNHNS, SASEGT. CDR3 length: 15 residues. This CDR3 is CASSRPGLDYNEQFF. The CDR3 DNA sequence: TGTGCCAGCAGTCGCCCGGGACTAGACTACAATGAGCAGTTCTTC.

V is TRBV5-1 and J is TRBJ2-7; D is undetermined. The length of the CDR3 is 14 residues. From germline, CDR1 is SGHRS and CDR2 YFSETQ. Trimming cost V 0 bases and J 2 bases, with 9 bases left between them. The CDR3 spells CASSLGGPTYEQYF. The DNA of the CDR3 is TGCGCCAGCAGCTTGGGCGGACCCACCTACGAGCAGTACTTC.

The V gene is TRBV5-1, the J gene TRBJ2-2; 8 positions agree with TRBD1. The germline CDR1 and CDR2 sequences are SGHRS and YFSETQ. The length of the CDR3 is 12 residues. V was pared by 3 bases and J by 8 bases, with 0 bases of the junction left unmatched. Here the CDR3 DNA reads TGCGCCAGCAGCTGGGACAGGGGGGAGCTGTTTTTT. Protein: CASSWDRGELFF.

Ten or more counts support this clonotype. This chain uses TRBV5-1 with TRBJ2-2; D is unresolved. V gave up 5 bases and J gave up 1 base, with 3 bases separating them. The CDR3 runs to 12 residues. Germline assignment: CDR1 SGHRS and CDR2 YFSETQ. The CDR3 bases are TGCGCCAGCAGACAGAACACCGGGGAGCTGTTTTTT. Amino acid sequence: CASRQNTGELFF.

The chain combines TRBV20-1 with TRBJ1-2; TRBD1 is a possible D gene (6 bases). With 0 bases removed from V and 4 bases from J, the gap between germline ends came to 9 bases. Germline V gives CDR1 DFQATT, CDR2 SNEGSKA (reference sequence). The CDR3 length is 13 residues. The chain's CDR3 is CSARDTRGYGYTF. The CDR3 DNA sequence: TGCAGTGCTAGAGATACCAGGGGCTATGGCTACACCTTC.

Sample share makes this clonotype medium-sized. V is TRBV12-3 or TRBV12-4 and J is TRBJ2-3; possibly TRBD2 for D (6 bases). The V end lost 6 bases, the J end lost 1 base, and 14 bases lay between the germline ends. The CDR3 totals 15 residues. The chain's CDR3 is CASSSPGLGTDTQYF. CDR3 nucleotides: TGTGCCAGCAGCTCACCGGGACTTGGCACAGATACGCAGTATTTT.

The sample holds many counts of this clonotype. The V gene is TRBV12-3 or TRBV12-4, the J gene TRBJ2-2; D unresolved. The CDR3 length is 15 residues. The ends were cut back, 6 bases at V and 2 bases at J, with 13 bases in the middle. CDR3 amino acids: CASSLSLSNTGELFF. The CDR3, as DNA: TGTGCCAGCAGCCTTAGTCTGTCTAACACCGGGGAGCTGTTTTTT.

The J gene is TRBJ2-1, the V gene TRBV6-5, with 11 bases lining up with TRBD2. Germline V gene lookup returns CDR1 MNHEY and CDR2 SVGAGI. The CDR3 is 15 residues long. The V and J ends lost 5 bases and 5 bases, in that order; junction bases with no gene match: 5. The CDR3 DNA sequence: TGTGCCAGCAGTCAGACTAGCGGGATCCACAATGAGCAGTTCTTC. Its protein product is CASSQTSGIHNEQFF.

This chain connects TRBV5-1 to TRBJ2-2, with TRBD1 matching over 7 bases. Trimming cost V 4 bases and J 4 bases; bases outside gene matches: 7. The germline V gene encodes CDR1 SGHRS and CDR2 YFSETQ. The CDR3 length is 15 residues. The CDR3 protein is CASSREGATTGELFF. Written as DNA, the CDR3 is TGCGCCAGCAGCCGAGAGGGGGCGACCACCGGGGAGCTGTTTTTT. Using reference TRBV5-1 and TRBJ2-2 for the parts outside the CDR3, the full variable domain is KAGVTQTPRYLIKTRGQQVTLSCSPISGHRSVSWYQQTPGQGLQFLFEYFSETQRNKGNFPGRFSGRQFSNSRSEMNVSTLELGDSALYLCASSREGATTGELFFGEGSRLTVL.

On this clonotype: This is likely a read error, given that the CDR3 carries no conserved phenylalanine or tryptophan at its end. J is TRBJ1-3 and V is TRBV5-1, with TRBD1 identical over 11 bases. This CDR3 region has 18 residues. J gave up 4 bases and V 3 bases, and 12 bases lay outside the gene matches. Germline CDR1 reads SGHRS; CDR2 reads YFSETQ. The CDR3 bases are TGCGCCAGCAGCTGGACCGGGACAGGGGGAATGGGAGGAAACACCATATATTCT. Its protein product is CASSWTGTGGMGGNTIYS.

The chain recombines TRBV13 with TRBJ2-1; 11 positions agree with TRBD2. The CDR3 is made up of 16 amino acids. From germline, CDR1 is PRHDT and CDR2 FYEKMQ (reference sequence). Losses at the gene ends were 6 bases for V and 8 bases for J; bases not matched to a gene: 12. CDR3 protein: CASRSKGLAEGHEQFF. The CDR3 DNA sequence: TGTGCCAGCAGATCAAAGGGACTAGCGGAAGGGCATGAGCAGTTCTTC.

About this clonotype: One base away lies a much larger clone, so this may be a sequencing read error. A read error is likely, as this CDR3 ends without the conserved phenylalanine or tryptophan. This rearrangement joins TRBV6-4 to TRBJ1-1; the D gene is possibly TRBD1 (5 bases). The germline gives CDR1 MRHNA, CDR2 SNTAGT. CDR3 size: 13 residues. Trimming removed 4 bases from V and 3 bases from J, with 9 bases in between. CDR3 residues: CASSVREYTEAFY. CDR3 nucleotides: TGTGCCAGCAGTGTCAGGGAATACACTGAAGCTTTCTAT.

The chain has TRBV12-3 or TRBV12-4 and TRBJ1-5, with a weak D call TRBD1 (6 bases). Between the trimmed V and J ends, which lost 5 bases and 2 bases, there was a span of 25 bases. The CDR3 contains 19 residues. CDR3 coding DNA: TGTGCCAGCAGTCCATACGGCCCCGGGCAGGGGACGGGCAATCAGCCCCAGCATTTT. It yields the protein CASSPYGPGQGTGNQPQHF.

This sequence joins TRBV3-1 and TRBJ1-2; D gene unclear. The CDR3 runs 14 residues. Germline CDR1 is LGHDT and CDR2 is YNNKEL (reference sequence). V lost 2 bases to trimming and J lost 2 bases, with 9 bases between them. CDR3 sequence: CASSQFDGNYGYTF. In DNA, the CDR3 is TGTGCCAGCAGCCAATTTGACGGCAACTATGGCTACACCTTC.

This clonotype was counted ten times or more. The CDR3 here is CASSELAGGYNEQFF. The CDR3 coding sequence is TGTGCCAGCAGTGAACTAGCGGGAGGCTACAATGAGCAGTTCTTC. The chain employs TRBV12-3 or TRBV12-4 and TRBJ2-1; 12 nucleotides agree with TRBD2. V lost 5 bases and J lost 3; bases outside the gene matches: 2. The CDR3 is made up of 15 amino acids.

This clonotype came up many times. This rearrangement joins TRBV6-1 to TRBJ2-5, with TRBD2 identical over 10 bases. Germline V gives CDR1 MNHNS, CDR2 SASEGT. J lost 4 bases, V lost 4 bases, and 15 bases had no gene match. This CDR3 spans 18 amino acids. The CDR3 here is CASSGLAGAVPRGETQYF. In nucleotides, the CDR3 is TGTGCCAGCAGTGGGCTAGCGGGAGCCGTTCCGCGTGGAGAGACCCAGTACTTC.

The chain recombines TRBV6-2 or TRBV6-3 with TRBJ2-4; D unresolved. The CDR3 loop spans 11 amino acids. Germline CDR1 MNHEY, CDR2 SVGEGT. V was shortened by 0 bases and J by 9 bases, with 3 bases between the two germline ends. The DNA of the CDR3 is TGTGCCAGCAGTTACTCTGTCATTCAGTACTTC. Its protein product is CASSYSVIQYF.

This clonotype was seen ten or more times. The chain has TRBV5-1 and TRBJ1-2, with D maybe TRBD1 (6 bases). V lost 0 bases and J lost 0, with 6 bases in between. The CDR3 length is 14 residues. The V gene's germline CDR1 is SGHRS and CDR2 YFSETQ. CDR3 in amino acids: CASSLDRANYGYTF. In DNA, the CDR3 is TGCGCCAGCAGCTTGGACAGGGCTAACTATGGCTACACCTTC.

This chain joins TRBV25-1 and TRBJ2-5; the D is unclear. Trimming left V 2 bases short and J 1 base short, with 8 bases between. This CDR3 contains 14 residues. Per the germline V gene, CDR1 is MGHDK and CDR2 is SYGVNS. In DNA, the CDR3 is TGTGCCAGCAGTGAAGGTTCAGGCCAAGAGACCCAGTACTTC. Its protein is CASSEGSGQETQYF.

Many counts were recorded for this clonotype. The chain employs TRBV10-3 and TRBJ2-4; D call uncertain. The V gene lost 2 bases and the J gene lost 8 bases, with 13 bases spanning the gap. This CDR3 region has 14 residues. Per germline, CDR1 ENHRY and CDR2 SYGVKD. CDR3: CAISEPDDGDIQYF. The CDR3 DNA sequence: TGTGCCATCAGTGAGCCGGACGATGGGGACATTCAGTACTTC.

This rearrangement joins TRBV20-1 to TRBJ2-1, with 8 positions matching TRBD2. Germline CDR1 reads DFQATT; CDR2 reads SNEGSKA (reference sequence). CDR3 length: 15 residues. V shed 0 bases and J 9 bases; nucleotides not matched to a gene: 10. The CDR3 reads CSARDPGTSIPEQFF. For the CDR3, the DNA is TGCAGTGCTAGAGATCCCGGGACTAGTATTCCTGAGCAGTTCTTC.

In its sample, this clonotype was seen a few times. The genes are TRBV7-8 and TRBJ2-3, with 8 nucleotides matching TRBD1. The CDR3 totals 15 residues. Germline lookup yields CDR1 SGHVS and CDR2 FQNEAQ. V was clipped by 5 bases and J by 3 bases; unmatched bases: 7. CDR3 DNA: TGTGCCAGCAGCCGACAGGGGAAGGGGACAGATACGCAGTATTTT. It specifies CASSRQGKGTDTQYF.

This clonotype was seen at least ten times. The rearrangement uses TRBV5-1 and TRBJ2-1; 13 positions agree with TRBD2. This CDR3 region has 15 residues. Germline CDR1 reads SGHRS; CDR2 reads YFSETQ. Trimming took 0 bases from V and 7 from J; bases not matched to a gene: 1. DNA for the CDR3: TGCGCCAGCAGCTTGGTGACTAGCGGGGGGAATGAGCAGTTCTTC. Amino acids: CASSLVTSGGNEQFF. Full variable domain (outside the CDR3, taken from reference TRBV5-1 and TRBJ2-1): KAGVTQTPRYLIKTRGQQVTLSCSPISGHRSVSWYQQTPGQGLQFLFEYFSETQRNKGNFPGRFSGRQFSNSRSEMNVSTLELGDSALYLCASSLVTSGGNEQFFGPGTRLTVL.

CDR3 residues: CSAEEPGLAGGEQFF. The CDR3 DNA reads as TGCAGTGCCGAAGAACCGGGACTAGCAGGGGGTGAGCAGTTCTTC. The V gene is TRBV20-1, the J gene TRBJ2-1; 9 nucleotides match TRBD2. V was pared by 6 bases and J by 9 bases, with 15 bases of the junction left unmatched. CDR3 length: 15 residues. Germline lookup yields CDR1 DFQATT and CDR2 SNEGSKA (reference sequence).

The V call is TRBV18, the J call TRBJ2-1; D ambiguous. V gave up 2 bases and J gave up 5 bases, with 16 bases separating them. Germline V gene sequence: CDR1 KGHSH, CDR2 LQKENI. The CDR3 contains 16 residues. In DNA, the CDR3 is TGTGCCAGCTCACCAACGCAGGTCGGCCAGAACAATGAGCAGTTCTTC. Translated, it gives CASSPTQVGQNNEQFF.

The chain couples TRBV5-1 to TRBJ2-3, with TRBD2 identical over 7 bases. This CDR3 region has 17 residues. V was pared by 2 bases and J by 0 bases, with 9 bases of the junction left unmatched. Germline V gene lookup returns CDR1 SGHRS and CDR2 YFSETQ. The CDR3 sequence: CASSFLLAEPSTDTQYF. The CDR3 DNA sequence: TGCGCCAGCAGCTTCCTCCTAGCGGAACCTAGCACAGATACGCAGTATTTT.

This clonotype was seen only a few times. The chain's CDR3 is CSVRDRGPETQYF. For the CDR3, the DNA is TGCAGTGTCCGGGACAGGGGGCCAGAGACCCAGTACTTC. This chain uses TRBV20-1 with TRBJ2-5; 12 nucleotides align to TRBD1. The germline V gene has CDR1 DFQATT and CDR2 SNEGSKA (reference sequence). V lost 7 bases and J lost 4; bases outside the gene matches: 4. The CDR3 runs 13 residues.

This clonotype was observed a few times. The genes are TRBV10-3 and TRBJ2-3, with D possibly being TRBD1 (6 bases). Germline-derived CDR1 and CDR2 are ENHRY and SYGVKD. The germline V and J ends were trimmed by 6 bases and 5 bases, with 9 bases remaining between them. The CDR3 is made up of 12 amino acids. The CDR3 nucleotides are TGTGCCATCAGCCCCAGGGGAGATACGCAGTATTTT. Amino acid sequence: CAISPRGDTQYF.